The subject of this entry is one T cell receptor (beta chain). Its antigen is unidentified. This specimen comes from a study of T cell repertoires in cytomegalovirus infection. Study at large: Alongside well-studied HLA-B-restricted CMV epitopes, recently identified HLA-C-restricted CMV epitopes were also used. Indications came from public TCR beta signatures; they pointed to CMV infection and to a matching HLA type. Findings of the study overall: Public TCR beta family frequency separated CMV-and-HLA carriers, including in an independent cohort. The ex vivo response showed dominance by HLA-C-restricted CMV-specific TCR beta clonotypes.

There are 15 residues in the CDR3. V shed 5 bases and J 2 bases; nucleotides not matched to a gene: 6. Per germline, CDR1 SGHVS and CDR2 FNYEAQ. TCRdb re-derived calls from the reads in MiXCR, one entry per CDR3 protein. The repertoire holds some 480,000 distinct CDR3 sequences, 33% seen once, with roughly a sixth in the top ten. The chain joins TRBV7-6 to TRBJ2-5; 9 positions match TRBD1. Sequencing used cultured PBMCs, obtained from culture after CMV antigen stimulation. The sequence came from a human donor in good health (CMV status not recorded). Some clones in this sample may be carry-over from other donors' samples. CDR3: CASSQGGQGQETQYF. As DNA, the CDR3 is TGTGCCAGCAGCCAAGGGGGACAGGGTCAAGAGACCCAGTACTTC.